Shown below are 18 T cell receptor beta chains from a single sample sequenced in a study of T cell changes during pregnancy in multiple sclerosis. The repertoire was sequenced with immunoSEQ multiplex PCR; TCRdb's copy has only in-frame clones and lacks some. The sample yields roughly 40,000 clones, roughly 89% seen once. This material consisted of CD4+ T cells from peripheral blood mononuclear cells, taken in the first trimester of pregnancy. These receptor sequences come from a female donor with multiple sclerosis, enrolled in a pregnancy study.

The chain combines TRBV11-3 with TRBJ2-1, with 12 bases lining up with TRBD2. The CDR3 totals 18 residues. Per germline, CDR1 SGHNT and CDR2 YENEEA. Unmatched junction bases numbered 15, after V lost 5 bases and J lost 7 bases. In nucleotides, the CDR3 is TGTGCCAGCAGCCCTGGACGGGCTCTAGCGGGAGGGGGGAATGAGCAGTTCTTC. This sequence encodes CASSPGRALAGGGNEQFF.

The V call is TRBV4-1, the J call TRBJ2-3, with D hard to call. Germline CDR1 is MGHRA and CDR2 is YSYEKL. The CDR3 consists of 15 residues. V was trimmed by 4 bases and J by 2 bases, leaving 13 bases between them. As DNA, the CDR3 is TGCGCCAGCAGCCCCATTAGCACGGCCACAGATACGCAGTATTTT. This translates into CASSPISTATDTQYF.

This chain links TRBV28 with TRBJ1-2; 9 bases agree with TRBD1. Germline V gene sequence: CDR1 MDHEN, CDR2 SYDVKM. J lost 8 bases, V lost 4 bases, and 17 bases had no gene match. There are 17 residues in the CDR3. The CDR3 loop reads CASSSLGDRAGGKGYTF. Written as DNA, the CDR3 is TGTGCCAGCAGTTCCCTCGGGGACAGGGCCGGGGGTAAGGGCTACACCTTC.

V gene TRBV29-1 combines with J gene TRBJ1-5, with TRBD1 matching over 9 bases. This CDR3 contains 15 residues. V shed 5 bases and J 4 bases; nucleotides not matched to a gene: 9. Germline CDR1 SQVTM, CDR2 ANQGSEA. The CDR3: CSVTIGTGTNQPQHF. CDR3 nucleotides: TGCAGCGTTACGATCGGGACAGGGACAAATCAGCCCCAGCATTTT.

V gene TRBV19 combines with J gene TRBJ1-1; maybe TRBD1 (6 bases). The germline V gene has CDR1 LNHDA and CDR2 SQIVND (reference sequence). V was trimmed by 5 bases and J by 0 bases, leaving 10 bases between them. The CDR3 contains 14 residues. CDR3: CASSSQGMNTEAFF. CDR3 DNA: TGTGCCAGTAGTTCTCAGGGGATGAACACTGAAGCTTTCTTT.

The gene calls are TRBV30 and TRBJ2-3; 14 bases map to TRBD2. The trim removed 5 bases at V and 13 bases at J, leaving 5 bases unmatched. The germline V gene has CDR1 GTSNPN and CDR2 SVGIG (reference sequence). This CDR3 is built from 12 residues. The CDR3 loop is CAWGTSGSFKYF. CDR3 sequence (DNA): TGTGCCTGGGGGACTAGCGGGAGTTTTAAGTATTTT.

The chain uses TRBV4-2 and TRBJ2-7, with 8 bases identical to TRBD2. Per germline, CDR1 LGHNA and CDR2 YNFKEQ. Trimming took 0 bases from V and 7 from J; bases not matched to a gene: 14. This CDR3 region has 17 residues. CDR3 region: CASSQETAGLGSGEQYF. CDR3 coding DNA: TGTGCCAGCAGCCAAGAGACCGCGGGACTAGGGAGTGGAGAGCAGTACTTC.

This clone has more than one count but fewer than ten. The chain has TRBV15 and TRBJ2-1, with D unclear. Germline CDR1 is LNHNV and CDR2 is YYDKDF (reference sequence). The CDR3 runs 12 residues. Between the trimmed V and J ends, which lost 0 bases and 14 bases, there was a span of 11 bases. In DNA form, the CDR3 reads TGTGCCACCAGCAGAGAGTACTTTGATAAGTTCTTC. Its protein product is CATSREYFDKFF.

This chain connects TRBV6-1 to TRBJ1-4; TRBD1 might be the D (5 bases). CDR1 and CDR2 (germline): MNHNS, SASEGT. Trimming stripped 2 bases from V and 4 bases from J, with 11 bases between. The CDR3 runs to 15 residues. The DNA of the CDR3 is TGTGCCAGCAGTGAACCCCGGGGGGATAATGAAAAACTGTTTTTT. Translated: CASSEPRGDNEKLFF.

The rearrangement joins TRBV7-2 to TRBJ1-5, with D hard to call. There are 14 residues in the CDR3. Per germline, CDR1 SGHTA and CDR2 FQGNSA. Trimming removed 5 bases from V and 0 bases from J, with 8 bases in between. CDR3 bases: TGTGCCAGCAGCGGGGAGGGTAGCAATCAGCCCCAGCATTTT. Residues: CASSGEGSNQPQHF. Looking up the rest from reference TRBV7-2 and TRBJ1-5 gives the full variable domain: GAGVSQSPSNKVTEKGKDVELRCDPISGHTALYWYRQSLGQGLEFLIYFQGNSAPDKSGLPSDRFSAERTGGSVSTLTIQRTQQEDSAVYLCASSGEGSNQPQHFGDGTRLSIL.

This clone was recorded a few times. The rearrangement links TRBV30 to TRBJ1-1; D might be TRBD1 (6 bases). Trimming took 4 bases from V and 0 from J, leaving 9 bases between them. Germline values: CDR1 GTSNPN, CDR2 SVGIG (reference sequence). This CDR3 is built from 13 residues. The CDR3 here is CAWNRQVNTEAFF. The CDR3 coding sequence is TGTGCCTGGAATCGACAGGTGAACACTGAAGCTTTCTTT.

This clone turned up a few times. The chain is built from TRBV21-1 and TRBJ2-4; no DNA check was done on the table's D call, TRBD2. TRBV21-1 is a pseudogene segment. The CDR3 is 20 residues long. The CDR3 sequence: CASSSGLRLAEGRAKNIQYF. The CDR3 DNA follows: TGTGCCAGCAGCTCGGGTTTAAGGCTAGCGGAGGGAAGGGCCAAAAACATTCAGTACTTC.

The chain has TRBV19 and TRBJ1-1; D not certain. The germline CDR1 and CDR2 sequences are LNHDA and SQIVND (reference sequence). The ends were cut back, 2 bases at V and 10 bases at J, with 11 bases in the middle. The CDR3 length is 12 residues. The CDR3 here is CASSIPGGSAFF. CDR3 DNA sequence: TGTGCCAGTAGTATACCGGGAGGGTCAGCTTTCTTT.

The CDR3 DNA follows: TGCGCCAGCAGCCACGACTTAAACAGGGGGGTCTATGAGCAGTACTTC. Its protein is CASSHDLNRGVYEQYF. The chain recombines TRBV4-3 with TRBJ2-7; 8 nucleotides match TRBD1. Germline CDR1 LGHNA, CDR2 YSLEER. V lost 3 bases and J lost 7; bases outside the gene matches: 14. The CDR3 covers 16 residues.

This chain links TRBV18 with TRBJ1-5, with D maybe TRBD1 (5 bases). This CDR3 spans 15 amino acids. V was cut by 1 base and J by 7 bases, with 14 bases left in between. Germline V gene data show CDR1 as KGHSH and CDR2 as LQKENI. The CDR3: CASSPLPGKSQPQHF. Written as DNA, the CDR3 is TGTGCCAGCTCACCACTGCCAGGGAAGTCCCAGCCCCAGCATTTT.

This chain joins TRBV5-6 and TRBJ2-2; 8 bases are shared with TRBD1. With V trimmed by 4 bases and J by 1 base, 3 bases remained unmatched. CDR1 SGHDT and CDR2 YYEEEE come from the germline V gene. The CDR3 is 15 amino acids. CDR3 in amino acids: CASSLGTGNTGELFF. The CDR3 nucleotides are TGTGCCAGCAGCCTAGGGACAGGGAACACCGGGGAGCTGTTTTTT.

CDR3 nucleotide sequence: TGTGCCAGCAGTGACCTCCACTGGGAGCAGTACTTC. Protein sequence: CASSDLHWEQYF. The genes are TRBV6-1 and TRBJ2-7; D remains ambiguous. The CDR3 runs 12 residues. From germline, CDR1 is MNHNS and CDR2 SASEGT. V lost 3 bases to trimming and J lost 7 bases, with 10 bases between them.

The chain joins TRBV6-5 to TRBJ1-2; D not certain. V was shortened by 3 bases and J by 2 bases, with 10 bases between the two germline ends. This CDR3 is 14 amino acids long. Germline V gene data show CDR1 as MNHEY and CDR2 as SVGAGI. CDR3 region: CASSYERRNYGYTF. The CDR3 DNA reads TGTGCCAGCAGTTATGAACGGAGAAACTATGGCTACACCTTC.